The 7 T cell receptor beta chains below all came from one sample that was sequenced in a study of human CD8 memory T cell subsets. It was UMI-labeled 5' RACE by which the TCR beta libraries were made. TCRdb reworked the 5' RACE reads into one entry per CDR3 protein, no DNA. In total, the table holds 5,000 to 6,000 distinct CDR3 sequences. Material: CD8+ T cells from PBMCs. The receptors shown here come from a human donor in good health.

The chain employs TRBV9 and TRBJ2-7; checking the TCRdb D call of TRBD2 is not possible without DNA. The CDR3 loop spans 13 amino acids. Germline V gene data show CDR1 as SGDLS and CDR2 as YYNGEE. The CDR3 is CASSAGGGDEQYF.

Considering frequency, this clonotype is medium-sized. The rearrangement joins TRBV5-1 to TRBJ2-1; the TCRdb D gene call, TRBD1, has no DNA to confirm it. Germline CDR1 SGHRS, CDR2 YFSETQ. This CDR3 contains 15 residues. CDR3 protein: CASSSPQGGYNEQFF. Variable domain in full (rest from reference TRBV5-1 and TRBJ2-1): KAGVTQTPRYLIKTRGQQVTLSCSPISGHRSVSWYQQTPGQGLQFLFEYFSETQRNKGNFPGRFSGRQFSNSRSEMNVSTLELGDSALYLCASSSPQGGYNEQFFGPGTRLTVL.

CDR3 in amino acids: CASSVGSGTNTGELFF. The V call is TRBV9, the J call TRBJ2-2; as DNA is missing, the TRBD2 call by TCRdb cannot be tested. The CDR3 runs to 16 residues. CDR1 SGDLS and CDR2 YYNGEE come from the germline V gene.

The V gene is TRBV28, the J gene TRBJ1-5; TCRdb picks TRBD1, but there is no DNA to check that call. Germline-derived CDR1 and CDR2 are MDHEN and SYDVKM. This CDR3 spans 18 amino acids. CDR3 region: CASSLPSNTGSGNQPQHF.

In terms of frequency, this clonotype is medium-sized. The chain combines TRBV29-1 with TRBJ1-1. CDR1 and CDR2 from the germline V gene are SQVTM and ANQGSEA. The CDR3 sequence is 12 residues long. This CDR3 reads CSVMGMNTEAFF.

This clonotype is labeled medium-sized based on frequency. The V call is TRBV10-3, the J call TRBJ2-5; TCRdb's D call, TRBD2, is unchecked because there is no DNA. Germline CDR1 reads ENHRY; CDR2 reads SYGVKD. The CDR3 is made up of 18 amino acids. The CDR3 reads CAISDPTSGRAERKTQYF.

The chain carries TRBV5-6 and TRBJ1-1. CDR1 and CDR2 (germline): SGHDT, YYEEEE. The CDR3 sequence is 15 residues long. The CDR3 loop is CASSLDPGLETEAFF.